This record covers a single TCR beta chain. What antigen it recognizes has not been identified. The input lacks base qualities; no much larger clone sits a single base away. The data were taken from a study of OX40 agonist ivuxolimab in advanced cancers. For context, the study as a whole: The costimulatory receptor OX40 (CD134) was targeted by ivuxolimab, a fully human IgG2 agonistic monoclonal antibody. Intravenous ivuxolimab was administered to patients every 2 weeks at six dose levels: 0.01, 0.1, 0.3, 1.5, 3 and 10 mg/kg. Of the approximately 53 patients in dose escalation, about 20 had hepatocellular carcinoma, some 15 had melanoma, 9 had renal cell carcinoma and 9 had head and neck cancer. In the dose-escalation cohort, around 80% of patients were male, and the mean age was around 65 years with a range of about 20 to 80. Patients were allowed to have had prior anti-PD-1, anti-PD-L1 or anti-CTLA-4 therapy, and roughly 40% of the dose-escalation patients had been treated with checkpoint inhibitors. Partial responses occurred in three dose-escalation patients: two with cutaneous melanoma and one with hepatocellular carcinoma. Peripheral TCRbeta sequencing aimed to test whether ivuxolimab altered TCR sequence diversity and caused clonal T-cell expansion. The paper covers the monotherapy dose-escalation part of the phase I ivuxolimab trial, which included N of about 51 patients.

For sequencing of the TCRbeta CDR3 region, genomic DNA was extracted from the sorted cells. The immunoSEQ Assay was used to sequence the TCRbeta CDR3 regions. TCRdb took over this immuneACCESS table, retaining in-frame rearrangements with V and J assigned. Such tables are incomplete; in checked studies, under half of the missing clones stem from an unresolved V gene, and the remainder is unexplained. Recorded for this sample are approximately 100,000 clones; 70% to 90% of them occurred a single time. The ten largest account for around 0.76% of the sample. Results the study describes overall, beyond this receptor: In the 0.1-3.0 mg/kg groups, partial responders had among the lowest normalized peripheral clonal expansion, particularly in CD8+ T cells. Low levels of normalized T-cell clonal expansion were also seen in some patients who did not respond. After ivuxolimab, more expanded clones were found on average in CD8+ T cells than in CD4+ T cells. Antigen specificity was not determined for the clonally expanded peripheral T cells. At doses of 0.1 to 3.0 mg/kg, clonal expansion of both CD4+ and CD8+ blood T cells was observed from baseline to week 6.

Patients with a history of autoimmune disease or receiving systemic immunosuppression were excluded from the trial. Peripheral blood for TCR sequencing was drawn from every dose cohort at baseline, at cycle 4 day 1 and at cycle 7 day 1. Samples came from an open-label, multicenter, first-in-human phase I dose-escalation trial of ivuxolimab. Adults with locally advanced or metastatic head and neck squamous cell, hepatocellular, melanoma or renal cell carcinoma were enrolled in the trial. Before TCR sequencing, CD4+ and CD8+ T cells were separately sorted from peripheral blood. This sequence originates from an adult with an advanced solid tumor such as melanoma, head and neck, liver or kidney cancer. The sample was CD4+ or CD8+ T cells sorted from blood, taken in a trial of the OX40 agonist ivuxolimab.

The nucleotides read TGTGCCAGCCTCAGAGATGGCACAGATACGCAGTATTTT. Its protein reads: CASLRDGTDTQYF. This chain is built from TRBV6-6 and TRBJ2-3, with no confident D gene call. The germline V gene (reference sequence) specifies MNHNY as CDR1 and SVGAGI as CDR2. Taken from cysteine to phenylalanine, the CDR3 has 13 residues. Only CDR3 DNA is held: 39 bases, read in frame from base 1. V lost 8 bases and J lost 1 base; the stretch between them is 10 bases long.